A selection of T cell receptor beta chains follows, all from one sample in a study of blood T cell repertoires in COVID-19. Assay used: immunoSEQ multiplex PCR; TCRdb lists only in-frame clones, some missing. The table lists around 140,000 clones, over 80% of them singletons. The sequenced sample was peripheral blood. The receptors shown here come from a woman aged 45-59 years with acute or convalescent COVID-19. The CDR3 runs from the conserved cysteine through the conserved F or W. The D gene is left open where the match is weak. Size values are once, few and many counts, or a class for expanded clones, and some rows have none.

j_gene	d_gene	abundance	v_gene	CDR3aa	CDR3nt
TRBJ1-1	-	once	TRBV5-1	CASSPLWGGAGTEAFF	TGCGCCAGCAGCCCTCTGTGGGGGGGCGCGGGCACTGAAGCTTTCTTT
TRBJ2-1	-	few	TRBV4-2	CASTRDWQGTNNEQFF	TGTGCCAGCACGCGGGATTGGCAGGGGACTAACAATGAGCAGTTCTTC
TRBJ2-2	-	-	TRBV24-1	CATSGQAHTGELFF	TGTGCCACCAGTGGGCAGGCGCACACCGGGGAGCTGTTTTTT
TRBJ2-7	TRBD1	-	TRBV30	CAWTGTGGENEQYF	TGTGCCTGGACCGGGACAGGGGGCGAAAACGAGCAGTACTTC
TRBJ1-2	-	once	TRBV12-3/TRBV12-4	CASSSLAYGYTF	TGTGCCAGCAGTTCTTTGGCCTATGGCTACACCTTC
TRBJ2-3	-	-	TRBV24-1	CATSEHDPGSLDTQYF	TGTGCCACCAGTGAACACGATCCAGGGTCCCTAGATACGCAGTATTTT
TRBJ2-7	-	-	TRBV28	CASTQGGHYEQYF	TGTGCCAGCACCCAGGGGGGACACTACGAGCAGTACTTC
TRBJ2-1	-	-	TRBV28	CASSLTWRGRYNEQFF	TGTGCCAGCAGTCTGACTTGGAGGGGGCGATACAATGAGCAGTTCTTC
TRBJ1-1	TRBD1	once	TRBV19	CASSKDRGRDEAFF	TGTGCCAGTTCAAAGGACAGGGGGCGGGATGAAGCTTTCTTT
TRBJ2-1	TRBD2	-	TRBV6-6	CASRLLGGRAGSEQFF	TGTGCCAGCAGATTACTCGGCGGGAGGGCAGGTAGTGAGCAGTTCTTC
TRBJ1-2	-	-	TRBV24-1	CATSAHGRGDGYTF	TGTGCCACCAGTGCCCACGGGAGGGGGGATGGCTACACCTTC
TRBJ2-3	TRBD2	-	TRBV9	CASSVAGGGADTQYF	TGTGCCAGCAGCGTAGCCGGCGGGGGGGCCGATACGCAGTATTTT
TRBJ2-1	-	-	TRBV3-1/TRBV3-2	CASSQDLAGHNEQFF	TGTGCCAGCAGCCAAGATCTGGCGGGGCACAATGAGCAGTTCTTC
TRBJ2-7	TRBD1	-	TRBV9	CASSGQGKGYEQYF	TGTGCCAGCAGCGGACAGGGTAAGGGCTACGAGCAGTACTTC
TRBJ2-3	TRBD1	-	TRBV24-1	CATRQGASDTQYF	TGTGCCACCAGGCAGGGGGCCTCAGATACGCAGTATTTT
TRBJ2-7	TRBD1	-	TRBV4-1	CASSRGTGISYEQYF	TGCGCCAGCAGCCGAGGGACAGGGATATCCTACGAGCAGTACTTC
TRBJ2-7	-	-	TRBV9	CASSGGEANTYEQYF	TGTGCCAGCAGCGGGGGGGAGGCCAACACCTACGAGCAGTACTTC
TRBJ1-1	-	-	TRBV30	CAWSLGAGNTEAFF	TGTGCCTGGAGTCTTGGGGCAGGGAACACTGAAGCTTTCTTT
TRBJ1-1	TRBD1	once	TRBV15	CATSRGQGIEAFF	TGTGCCACCAGCAGGGGACAGGGGATTGAAGCTTTCTTT
TRBJ1-4	-	-	TRBV4-1	CASSQGERELFF	TGCGCCAGCAGCCAAGGGGAGAGGGAACTGTTTTTT
TRBJ1-1	-	-	TRBV27	CASSLTGLNTEAFF	TGTGCCAGCAGTCTAACAGGGCTGAACACTGAAGCTTTCTTT
TRBJ1-3	-	few	TRBV11-2	CASSFTGASGNTIYF	TGTGCCAGCAGCTTTACAGGTGCCTCTGGAAACACCATATATTTT
TRBJ1-2	-	-	TRBV3-1/TRBV3-2	CASSQADRSPYTF	TGTGCCAGCAGCCAAGCGGACAGATCACCCTACACCTTC
TRBJ1-1	-	-	TRBV18	CASSPPTSTGGNTEAFF	TGTGCCAGCTCACCACCCACATCGACAGGAGGGAACACTGAAGCTTTCTTT
TRBJ2-5	TRBD2	-	TRBV4-1	CASSPGLPETQYF	TGCGCCAGCAGCCCGGGACTACCAGAGACCCAGTACTTC
TRBJ1-6	-	-	TRBV9	CASSVTPDNNSPLHF	TGTGCCAGCAGCGTAACCCCAGATAATAATTCACCCCTCCACTTT
TRBJ1-1	TRBD1	few	TRBV12-5	CASGLVLSRDSEAFF	TGTGCTAGTGGTTTGGTACTCAGCAGGGACAGTGAAGCTTTCTTT
TRBJ1-2	-	once	TRBV5-5	CASTSWQGKPDYGYTF	TGTGCCAGCACTTCCTGGCAGGGCAAGCCCGACTATGGCTACACCTTC
TRBJ1-2	-	-	TRBV5-4	CASSLGARGYTF	TGTGCCAGCAGCCTCGGTGCGAGGGGGTACACCTTC
TRBJ1-5	-	once	TRBV20-1	CSAREFGNQPQHF	TGCAGTGCTCGTGAATTCGGCAATCAGCCCCAGCATTTT
TRBJ2-7	TRBD2	-	TRBV5-1	CASSLGLAGGTDEQYF	TGCGCCAGCAGCTTGGGGTTAGCGGGAGGTACCGACGAGCAGTACTTC
TRBJ1-5	-	-	TRBV2	CASSARVTNQPQHF	TGTGCCAGCAGTGCCCGGGTCACAAATCAGCCCCAGCATTTT